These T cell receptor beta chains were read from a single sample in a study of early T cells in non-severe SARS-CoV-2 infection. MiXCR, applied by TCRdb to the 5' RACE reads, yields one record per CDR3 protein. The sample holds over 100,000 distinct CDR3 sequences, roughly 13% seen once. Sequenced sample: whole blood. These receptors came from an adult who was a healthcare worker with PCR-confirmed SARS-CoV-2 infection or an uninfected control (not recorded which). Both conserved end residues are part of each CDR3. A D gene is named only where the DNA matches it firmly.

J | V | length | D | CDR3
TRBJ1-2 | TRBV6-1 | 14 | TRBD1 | CASSEQYRGNGYTF
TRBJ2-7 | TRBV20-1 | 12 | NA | CSASPGPAEQYF
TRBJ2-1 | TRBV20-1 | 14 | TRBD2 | CSPRTSGANYEQFF
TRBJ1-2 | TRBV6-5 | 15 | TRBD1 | CASNRGPADNYGYTF
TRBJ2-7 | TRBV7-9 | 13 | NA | CASSTGERYEQYF
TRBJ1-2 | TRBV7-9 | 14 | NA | CASSLGTANYGYTF
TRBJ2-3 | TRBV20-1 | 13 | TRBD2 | CSALSGNSDTQYF
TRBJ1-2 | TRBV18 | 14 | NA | CASSPGQQIYGYTF
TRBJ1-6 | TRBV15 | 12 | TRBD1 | CASADRGSPLHF
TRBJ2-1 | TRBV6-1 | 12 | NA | CASSEEGYEQFF
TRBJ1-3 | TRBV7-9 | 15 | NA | CASSLFSSSGNTIYF
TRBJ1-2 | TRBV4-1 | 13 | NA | CASSQATGLGYTF
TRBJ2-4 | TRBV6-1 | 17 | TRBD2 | CASSEPSGGVAKNIQYF
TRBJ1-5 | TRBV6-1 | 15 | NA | CASLIREEGNQPQHF
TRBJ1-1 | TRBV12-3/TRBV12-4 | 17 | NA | CASISADPGHRYLEAFF
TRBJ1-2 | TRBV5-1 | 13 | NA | CASSSPGTSGYTF
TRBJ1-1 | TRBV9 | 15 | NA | CASSADSLGAFEAFF
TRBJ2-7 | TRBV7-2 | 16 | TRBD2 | CASSITSGTRVDEQYF
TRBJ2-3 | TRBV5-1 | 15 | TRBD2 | CASSIAGRSTDTQYF
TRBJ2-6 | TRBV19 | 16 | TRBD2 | CATTQAGDSGANVLTF
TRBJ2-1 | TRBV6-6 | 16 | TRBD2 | CASSSRGPLAGNEQFF
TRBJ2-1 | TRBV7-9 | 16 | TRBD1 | CASSLPAGGLGNEQFF
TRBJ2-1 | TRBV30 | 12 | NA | CAWSEGYNEQFF
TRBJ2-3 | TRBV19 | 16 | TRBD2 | CASSSELAGGGDTQYF
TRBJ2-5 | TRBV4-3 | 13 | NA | CASGLRLEETQYF
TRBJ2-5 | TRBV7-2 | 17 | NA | CASSPIETTIYGGTQYF
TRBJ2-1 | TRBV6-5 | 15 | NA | CASSYDTVGSSEQFF
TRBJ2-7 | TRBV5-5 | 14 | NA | CASSLGIVLYEQYF
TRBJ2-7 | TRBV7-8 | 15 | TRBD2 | CASSFKLAGGGEQYF
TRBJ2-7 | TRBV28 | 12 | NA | CTSSSALYEQYF
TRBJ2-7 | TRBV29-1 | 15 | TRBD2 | CSVVGTSGRAGEQYF
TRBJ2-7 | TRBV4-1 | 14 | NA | CASSLNRGGYEQYF
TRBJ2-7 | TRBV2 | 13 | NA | CASSAEGIGEQYF
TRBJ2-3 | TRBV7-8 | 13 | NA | CASSLSLADTQYF
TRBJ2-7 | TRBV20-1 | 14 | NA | CSARPTGGPGEQYF
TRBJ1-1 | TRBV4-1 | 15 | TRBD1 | CASSQAGTGVAEAFF
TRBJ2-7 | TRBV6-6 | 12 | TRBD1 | CATGTVSYEQYF
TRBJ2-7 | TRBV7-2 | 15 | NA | CASSSRDFIYHEQYF
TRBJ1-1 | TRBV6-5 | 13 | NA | CASSRTFVSEAFF
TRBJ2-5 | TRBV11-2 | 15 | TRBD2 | CASSLGTSGRETQYF
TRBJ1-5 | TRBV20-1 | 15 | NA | CSARPLGGDNQPQHF
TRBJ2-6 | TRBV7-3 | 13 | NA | CASSPAGANVLTF
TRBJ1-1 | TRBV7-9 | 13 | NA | CASSFRVGTEAFF
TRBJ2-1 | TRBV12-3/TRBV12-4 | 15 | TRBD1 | CASSPGQGLKDEQFF
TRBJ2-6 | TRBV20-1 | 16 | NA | CSARDQMTTGANVLTF
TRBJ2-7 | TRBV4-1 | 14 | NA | CASSPTSASYEQYF
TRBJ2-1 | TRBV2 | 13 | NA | CASIDRTSNEQFF
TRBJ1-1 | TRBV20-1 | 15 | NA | CSARVAPPANTEAFF
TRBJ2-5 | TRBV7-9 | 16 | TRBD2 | CASSLVRGRGEETQYF
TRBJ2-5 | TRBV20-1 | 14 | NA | CSARDLFSQETQYF
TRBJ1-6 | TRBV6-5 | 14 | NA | CASSLKPSSWALHF
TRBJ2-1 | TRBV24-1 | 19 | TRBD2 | CATSDSLSSTSGGGFEQFF
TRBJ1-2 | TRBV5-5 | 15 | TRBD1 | CASSLTGGLLEGYTF
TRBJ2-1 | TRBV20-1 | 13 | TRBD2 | CSALREGPNEQFF
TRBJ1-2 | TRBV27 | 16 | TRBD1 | CASSSRQGGSNYGYTF
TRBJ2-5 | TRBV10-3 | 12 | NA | CAISAGTGTQYF
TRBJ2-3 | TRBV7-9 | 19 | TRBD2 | CASSLEVPSGRAFEDTQYF
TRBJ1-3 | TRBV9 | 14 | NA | CASSVATEGNTIYF
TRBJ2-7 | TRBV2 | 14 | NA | CASSEVPGSYEQYF
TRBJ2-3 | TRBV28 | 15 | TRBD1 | CASRTPRTGNDTQYF